This entry is about one TCR beta chain. Its antigen is currently unknown. 60 Vbeta and 13 Jbeta primers were used in PCR. Sequencing used immunoSEQ multiplex PCR; TCRdb keeps in-frame clones, though not all of them. Here the sample spans roughly 150,000 clones, approximately 83% being singletons. This specimen comes from a study of cytomegalovirus exposure and HLA in healthy donors. Study summary: About 80 million unique TCRs from HLA-typed donors made up an early data release. General study points: Later, an analysis found that common viral pathogens appeared to be linked with several of the most significant clusters. The majority of CMV-associated TCR beta chains were reported as apparently HLA-restricted in a later analysis.

The TCR comes from a boy aged 2 to 10 in good health and CMV-seronegative. Sequenced: PBMCs.

The CDR3 DNA is TGTGCCTGGAGGGGTAGCGGGAGGGCCTACGAGCAGTACTTC. This gives the protein CAWRGSGRAYEQYF. The rearrangement joins TRBV30 to TRBJ2-7; 11 positions match TRBD2. The germline V gene has CDR1 GTSNPN and CDR2 SVGIG (reference sequence). Trimming took 3 bases from V and 2 from J; bases not matched to a gene: 3. This CDR3 has 14 amino acids.